Listed here are 2 T cell receptor beta chains from one sample, sequenced in a study of blood T cell repertoires in COVID-19. Profiled with immunoSEQ multiplex PCR; TCRdb holds only in-frame clones, not every one. The table records some 320,000 clones, 90% of them present only once. The sample comprised PBMCs or T cells enriched from blood (not recorded which). The receptors originated from a man in his sixties who had recovered from COVID-19.

CDR3 loop: CASSLDRGTGSEAFF. The CDR3 nucleotides are TGTGCCAGCAGCTTAGACAGGGGGACGGGCTCTGAAGCTTTCTTT. The chain combines TRBV5-4 with TRBJ1-1; 9 bases align to TRBD1. The CDR3 consists of 15 residues. V lost 2 bases to trimming and J lost 6 bases; unmatched junction nucleotides: 8. CDR1 and CDR2 from the germline V gene are SGHNT and YYREEE (reference sequence).

The genes are TRBV7-2 and TRBJ2-3; 12 positions match TRBD2. V trimming: 5 bases; J trimming: 0 bases; junction bases outside the gene matches: 6. The germline gives CDR1 SGHTA, CDR2 FQGNSA. There are 17 residues in the CDR3. The CDR3 DNA is TGTGCCAGCAGCATCCGAGGACTAGCGGGAAGCACAGATACGCAGTATTTT. Encoded protein: CASSIRGLAGSTDTQYF.